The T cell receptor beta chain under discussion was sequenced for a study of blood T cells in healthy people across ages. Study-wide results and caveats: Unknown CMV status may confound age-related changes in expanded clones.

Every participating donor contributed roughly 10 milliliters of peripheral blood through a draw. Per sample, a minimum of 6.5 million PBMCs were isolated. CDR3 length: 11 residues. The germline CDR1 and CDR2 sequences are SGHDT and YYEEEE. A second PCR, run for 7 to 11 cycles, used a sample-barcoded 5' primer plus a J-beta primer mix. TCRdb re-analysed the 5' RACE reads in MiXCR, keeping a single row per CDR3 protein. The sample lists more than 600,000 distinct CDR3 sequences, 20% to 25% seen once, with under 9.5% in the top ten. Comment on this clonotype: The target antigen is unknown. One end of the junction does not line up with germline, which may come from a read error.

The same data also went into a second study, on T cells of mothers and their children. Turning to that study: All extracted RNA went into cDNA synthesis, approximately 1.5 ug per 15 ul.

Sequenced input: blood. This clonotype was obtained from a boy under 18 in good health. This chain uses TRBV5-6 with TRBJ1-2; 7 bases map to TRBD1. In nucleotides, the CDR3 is TGTGCCGGCAGCGGGACAGTCGGCTACACCTTC. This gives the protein CAGSGTVGYTF.